Below, one T cell receptor beta chain is given with its context. Antigen unknown. TCRdb's copy holds only in-frame clones and misses some; the assay was immunoSEQ multiplex PCR. The table records around 70,000 clones, 87% of them present only once. Germline V CDR1 and CDR2: SGHDT, YYEEEE. The CDR3 runs 14 residues. The V gene lost 1 base and the J gene lost 2 bases, with 8 bases spanning the gap. This entry is derived from a study of CD4 T cells in relation to SARS-CoV-2 and coronaviruses. Overall study findings and caveats: In around three fifths of donors, memory CD4+ clonotypes crossrecognized SARS-CoV-2 and at least one common cold coronavirus spike. This crossreactivity analysis covered spike protein alone, no other viral proteins.

The unexposed donors gave CD4+ T cells in about 2011-2018, prior to COVID-19. The sample was memory CD4+ T cells from PBMCs. V and J are TRBV5-6 and TRBJ2-3; D gene uncertain. The source is a human donor in good health. CDR3 protein: CASSLLRITDTQYF. CDR3 in DNA: TGTGCCAGCAGCTTGCTGAGGATCACAGATACGCAGTATTTT. Complete variable domain (other parts from reference TRBV5-6 and TRBJ2-3): DAGVTQSPTHLIKTRGQQVTLRCSPKSGHDTVSWYQQALGQGPQFIFQYYEEEERQRGNFPDRFSGHQFPNYSSELNVNALLLGDSALYLCASSLLRITDTQYFGPGTRLTVL.